The following is a T cell receptor (beta chain) sequence with its context. Its matching antigen is unknown. A junction boundary mismatches the germline segment, possibly from a read error. This entry is derived from a study of cytomegalovirus exposure and HLA in healthy donors. Overall study findings and caveats: Listed as cytomegalovirus-associated were 164 TCR beta chains.

A multiplex PCR was run with 60 Vbeta primers and 13 Jbeta primers. Repertoires were generated with immunoSEQ multiplex PCR, while TCRdb's copy carries only in-frame clones and drops some. The sample gives under 200,000 clones, 78% of which show up once; about 3.4% is in the top ten. Source material: PBMCs. This receptor was obtained from a woman aged 45-65 years in good health and CMV-seropositive.

In DNA form, the CDR3 reads TGTGCCAGCAGTGAAGCGCATAGCGGAAGCAACAGTCAGTACTTC. This gives the protein CASSEAHSGSNSQYF. The chain uses TRBV2 and TRBJ2-4, with a possible D match to TRBD2 (6 bases). The CDR3 is 15 residues long. Germline V lookup: CDR1 SNHLY, CDR2 FYNNEI.